This T cell receptor beta chain came from a study of CD8+CD57+ T cells in acquired aplastic anemia. CDR3 and TCR beta VDJ profiling relied on genomic DNA as the template. A single record per CDR3 protein comes from TCRdb applying MiXCR to the reads. The sample includes fewer than 250,000 distinct CDR3 sequences, less than 70% of them seen just once. This CDR3 contains 12 residues. V lost 6 bases, J lost 9 bases, and 7 bases stayed unmatched. Germline-derived CDR1 and CDR2 are DFQATT and SNEGSKA (reference sequence). The rearrangement links TRBV20-1 to TRBJ1-5; TRBD1 matches at 8 bases. The clonotype comes from a human donor in good health, serving as a control. Sequencing input: sorted CD4+, CD8+, or CD8+CD57+ T cells (not recorded which) from PBMCs. CDR3 coding DNA: TGCAGTGCACGACAGGGGAGCTGGCCCCAGCATTTT. As protein: CSARQGSWPQHF.